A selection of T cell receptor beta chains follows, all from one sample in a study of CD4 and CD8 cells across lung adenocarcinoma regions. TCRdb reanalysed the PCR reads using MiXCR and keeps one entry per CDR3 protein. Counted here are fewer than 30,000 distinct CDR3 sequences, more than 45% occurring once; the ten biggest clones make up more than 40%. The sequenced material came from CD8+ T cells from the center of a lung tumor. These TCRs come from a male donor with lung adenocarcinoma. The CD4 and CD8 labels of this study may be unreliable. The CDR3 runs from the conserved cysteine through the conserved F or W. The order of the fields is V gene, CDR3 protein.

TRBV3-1 CASSQGLAGVRLF
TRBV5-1 CASRGIGRGDAETQYF
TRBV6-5 CARGYRATDTQYF
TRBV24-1 CATSTGLDPTNTQYF
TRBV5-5 CASSLTGSSTDTQYF
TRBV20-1 CSARDGAGQETQYF
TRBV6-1 CASSRTANSPLHF
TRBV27 CASSRARSGYEQYF
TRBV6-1 CASSETWTANTKELFF
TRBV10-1 CASSDNPQETQYF
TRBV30 CAWSSRGGYTF
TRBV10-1 CASSHYTSGGRNRYF
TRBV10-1 CAGIDSHATDTQYF
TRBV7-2 CASSPRGSGRETQYF
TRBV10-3 CAASLGGRNQNTQYF
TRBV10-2 CASSGGWYGYTF
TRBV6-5 CASSYSGHYTGELFF
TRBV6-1 CASSETAFPRFEQYF
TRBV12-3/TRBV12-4 CASAINIQYF
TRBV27 CASSLGANGIQYF
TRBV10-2 CAGRVCQDQDTQYF
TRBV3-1 CASSPGGETQYF
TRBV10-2 CARCGAPGLGGTNIQYF
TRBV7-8 CASSSLGARDTQYF
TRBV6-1 CASSRTFGTGELFF
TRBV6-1 CASSEKAGRGGRDQEIQYF
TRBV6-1 CASDTGGDTGELFF
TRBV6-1 CARGKGGRAPETQYF
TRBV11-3 CASSLDRSTQYF
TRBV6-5 CASSYETRAQFF
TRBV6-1 CASRSNGEQFF
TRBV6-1 CASSENLAGDKYF
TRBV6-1 CASSERAASSGANVLTF
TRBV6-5 CASSYWGLAGSNEQFF
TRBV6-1 CASRGGGGTDMQYF
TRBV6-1 CARGEGGGGPETQYF
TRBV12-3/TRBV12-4 CASSLGTSGGVQKYF
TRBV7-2 CASSPGLAVYEQYF
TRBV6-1 CASSEAGAKEIQYF
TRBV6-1 CAGGEGGGRPDTQYF
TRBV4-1 CASSQAGTNRGDTQYF
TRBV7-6 CASSFDSGSSFNEQFF
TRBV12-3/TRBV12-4 CASSLSGRVYNEQFF
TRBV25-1 CASSEGGLAKNTQYF
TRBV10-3 CAIATRGAKNTQYF